These T cell receptor beta chains were read from a single sample in a study of control samples from healthy donors and cancer patients. Only in-frame clones appear in the TCRdb table, and some are missing; sequencing was by immunoSEQ multiplex PCR. The data show some 150,000 clones, under 96% seen once. Input material: blood. The receptors were gathered from a woman younger than 45 in good health. Both conserved end residues are part of each CDR3. D genes are given only for firm matches. Clone size, where shown, is once, few, many, or a class for clones that have expanded.

abundance	v_gene	j_gene	d_gene	CDR3aa	CDR3nt
once	TRBV3-1/TRBV3-2	TRBJ2-3	TRBD2	CASSLGTTTDTQYF	TGTGCCAGCAGCCTCGGGACTACCACAGATACGCAGTATTTT
-	TRBV10-3	TRBJ2-1	TRBD2	CAISVPGLGSHNEQFF	TGTGCCATCAGTGTACCGGGACTAGGATCCCACAATGAGCAGTTCTTC
once	TRBV2	TRBJ2-5	-	CASISGHFQETQYF	TGTGCCAGCATTTCGGGACACTTCCAAGAGACCCAGTACTTC
-	TRBV7-3	TRBJ2-3	-	CASSLTGSDTQYF	TGTGCCAGCAGCTTAACCGGGTCAGATACGCAGTATTTT
-	TRBV18	TRBJ1-5	-	CASSPQGPAQPQHF	TGTGCCAGCTCACCACAGGGCCCCGCACAGCCCCAGCATTTT
-	TRBV3-1/TRBV3-2	TRBJ2-1	TRBD1	CASSLRDRDYNEQFF	TGTGCCAGCAGCCTCAGGGACAGGGACTACAATGAGCAGTTCTTC
-	TRBV5-1	TRBJ2-5	TRBD1	CASSFGTEETQYF	TGCGCCAGCAGCTTCGGGACAGAAGAGACCCAGTACTTC
-	TRBV11-3	TRBJ2-1	TRBD1	CASSKTGYYNEQFF	TGTGCCAGCAGCAAGACAGGGTATTACAATGAGCAGTTCTTC
-	TRBV9	TRBJ2-3	TRBD2	CASSVDGGSGTDTQYF	TGTGCCAGCAGCGTAGACGGCGGGAGCGGGACAGATACGCAGTATTTT
-	TRBV29-1	TRBJ2-3	TRBD2	CSAPRPGGLSTDTQYF	TGCAGCGCCCCCCGTCCGGGAGGGCTCAGCACAGATACGCAGTATTTT
-	TRBV3-1/TRBV3-2	TRBJ1-1	-	CASSQSSTRVAFF	TGTGCCAGCAGCCAGTCGTCAACGAGGGTTGCTTTCTTT